This entry is about one TCR beta chain. These data come from a study of shared clonotypes between healthy human individuals. TCRdb's table, derived via immunoSEQ multiplex PCR, lists solely in-frame clones and lacks some. The sample records about 2.1 million clones, about 93% being singletons. Naive CD8 populations comprised CD45RO-negative cells positively selected for CCR7, excluding terminally differentiated effector memory CD45RA+ cells. CDR1 is SQVTM, CDR2 ANQGSEA, per germline. The CDR3 runs to 14 residues. Trimming removed 5 bases at V and 0 bases at J, with 13 bases between. The chain uses TRBV29-1 and TRBJ1-1; D gene unclear. This TCR came from a man aged 18 to 30 in good health. Some clones in this sample may be carry-over from other donors' samples. Material: naive CD8+ T cells from PBMCs. CDR3 nucleotide sequence: TGCAGCGTTAGGACGAATGGTGTGAACACTGAAGCTTTCTTT. It specifies CSVRTNGVNTEAFF.